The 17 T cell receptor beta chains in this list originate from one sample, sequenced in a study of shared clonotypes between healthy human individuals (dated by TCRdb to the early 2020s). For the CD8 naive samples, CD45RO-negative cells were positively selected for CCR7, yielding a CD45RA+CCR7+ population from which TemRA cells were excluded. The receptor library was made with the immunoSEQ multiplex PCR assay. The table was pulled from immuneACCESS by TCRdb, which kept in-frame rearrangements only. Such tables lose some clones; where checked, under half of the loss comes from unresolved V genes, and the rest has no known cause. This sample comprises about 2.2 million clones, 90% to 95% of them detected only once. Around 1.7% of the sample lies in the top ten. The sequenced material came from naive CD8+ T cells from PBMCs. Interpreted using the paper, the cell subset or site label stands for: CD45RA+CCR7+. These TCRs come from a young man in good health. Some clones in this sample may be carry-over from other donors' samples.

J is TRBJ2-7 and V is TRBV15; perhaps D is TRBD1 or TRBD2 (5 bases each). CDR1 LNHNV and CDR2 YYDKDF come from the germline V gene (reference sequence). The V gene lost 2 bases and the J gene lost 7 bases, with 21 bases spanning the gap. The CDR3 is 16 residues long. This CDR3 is CATSRLSSGPVREQYF. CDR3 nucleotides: TGTGCCACCAGCAGATTGTCCTCGGGACCGGTAAGGGAGCAGTACTTC.

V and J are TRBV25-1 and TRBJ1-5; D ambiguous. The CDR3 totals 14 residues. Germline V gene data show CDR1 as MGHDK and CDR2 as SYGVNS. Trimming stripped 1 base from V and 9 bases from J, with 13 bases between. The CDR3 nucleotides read TGTGCCAGCAGTGAATCGTCCCGCGAAACGCCCCAGCATTTT. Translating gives CASSESSRETPQHF.

The CDR3 region is CASSTEAGQWFF. CDR3 DNA: TGTGCCAGCTCTACGGAGGCGGGACAGTGGTTCTTC. The chain carries TRBV25-1 and TRBJ2-1, with D possibly being TRBD1 (7 bases). V was cut by 8 bases and J by 15 bases, with 20 bases left in between. This CDR3 has 12 residues. The germline gives CDR1 MGHDK, CDR2 SYGVNS. Looking up the rest from reference TRBV25-1 and TRBJ2-1 gives the full variable domain: EADIYQTPRYLVIGTGKKITLECSQTMGHDKMYWYQQDPGMELHLIHYSYGVNSTEKGDLSSESTVSRIRTEHFPLTLESARPSHTSQYLCASSTEAGQWFFGPGTRLTVL.

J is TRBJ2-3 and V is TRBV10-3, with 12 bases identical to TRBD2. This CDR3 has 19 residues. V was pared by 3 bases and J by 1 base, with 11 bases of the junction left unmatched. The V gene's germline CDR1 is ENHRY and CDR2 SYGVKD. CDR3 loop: CAISDPGLAGRWRTDTQYF. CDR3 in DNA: TGTGCCATCAGTGATCCTGGACTAGCGGGACGGTGGCGCACAGATACGCAGTATTTT.

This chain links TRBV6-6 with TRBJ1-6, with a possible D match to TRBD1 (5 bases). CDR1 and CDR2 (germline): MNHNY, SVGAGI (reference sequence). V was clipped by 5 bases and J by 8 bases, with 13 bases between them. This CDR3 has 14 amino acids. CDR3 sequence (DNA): TGTGCCAGCAGTCCTACGGGGGTGGATTCACCCCTCCACTTT. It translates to CASSPTGVDSPLHF.

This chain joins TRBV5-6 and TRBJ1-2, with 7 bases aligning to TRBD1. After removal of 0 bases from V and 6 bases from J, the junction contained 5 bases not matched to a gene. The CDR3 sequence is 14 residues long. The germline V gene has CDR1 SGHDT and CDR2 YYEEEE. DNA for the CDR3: TGTGCCAGCAGCTTGGACAGGGGCGGTAATGGCTACACCTTC. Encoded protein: CASSLDRGGNGYTF.

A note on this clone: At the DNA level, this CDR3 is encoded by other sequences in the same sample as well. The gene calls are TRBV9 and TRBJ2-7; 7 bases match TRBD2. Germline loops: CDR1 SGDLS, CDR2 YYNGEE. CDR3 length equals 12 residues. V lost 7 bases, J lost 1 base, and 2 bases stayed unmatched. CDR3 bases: TGTGCCAGCGGGGGAGGGTCCTACGAGCAGTACTTC. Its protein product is CASGGGSYEQYF.

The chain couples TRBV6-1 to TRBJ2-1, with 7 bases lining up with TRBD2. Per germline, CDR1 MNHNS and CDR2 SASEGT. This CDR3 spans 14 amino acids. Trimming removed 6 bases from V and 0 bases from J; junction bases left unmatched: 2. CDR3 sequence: CASSGLGSYNEQFF. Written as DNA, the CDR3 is TGTGCCAGCAGCGGACTAGGCTCCTACAATGAGCAGTTCTTC.

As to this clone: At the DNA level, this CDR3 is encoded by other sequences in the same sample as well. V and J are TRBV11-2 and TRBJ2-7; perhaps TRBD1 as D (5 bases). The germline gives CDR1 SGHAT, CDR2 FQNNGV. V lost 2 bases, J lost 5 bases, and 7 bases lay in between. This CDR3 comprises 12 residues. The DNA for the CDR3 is TGTGCCAGCAGCTTAATAGGGGACGAGCAGTACTTC. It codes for CASSLIGDEQYF.

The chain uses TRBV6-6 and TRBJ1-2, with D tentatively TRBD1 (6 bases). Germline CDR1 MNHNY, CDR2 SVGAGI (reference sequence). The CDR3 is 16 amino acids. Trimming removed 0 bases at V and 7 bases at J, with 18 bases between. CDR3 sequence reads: CASSYSMVAGEAGYTF. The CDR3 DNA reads TGTGCCAGCAGTTACTCGATGGTGGCAGGGGAAGCTGGCTACACCTTC.

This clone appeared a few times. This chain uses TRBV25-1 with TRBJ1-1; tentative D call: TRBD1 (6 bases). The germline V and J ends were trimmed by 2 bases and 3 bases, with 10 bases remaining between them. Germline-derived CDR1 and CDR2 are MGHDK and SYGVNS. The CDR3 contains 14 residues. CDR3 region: CASSEVTGYTEAFF. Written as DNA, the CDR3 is TGTGCCAGCAGTGAAGTCACAGGGTACACTGAAGCTTTCTTT.

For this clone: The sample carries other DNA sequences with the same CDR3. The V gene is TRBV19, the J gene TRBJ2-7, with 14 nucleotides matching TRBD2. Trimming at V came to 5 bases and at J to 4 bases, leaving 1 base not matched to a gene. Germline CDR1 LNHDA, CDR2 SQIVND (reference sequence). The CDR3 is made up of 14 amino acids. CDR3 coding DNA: TGTGCCAGTAGTGGACTAGCGGGAGGTTACGAGCAGTACTTC. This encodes CASSGLAGGYEQYF.

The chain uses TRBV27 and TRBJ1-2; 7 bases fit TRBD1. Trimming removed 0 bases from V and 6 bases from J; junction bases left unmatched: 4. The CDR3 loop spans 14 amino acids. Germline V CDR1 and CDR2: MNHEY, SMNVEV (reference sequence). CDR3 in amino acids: CASSLSGQSHGYTF. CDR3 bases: TGTGCCAGCAGTTTATCGGGACAGAGTCATGGCTACACCTTC.

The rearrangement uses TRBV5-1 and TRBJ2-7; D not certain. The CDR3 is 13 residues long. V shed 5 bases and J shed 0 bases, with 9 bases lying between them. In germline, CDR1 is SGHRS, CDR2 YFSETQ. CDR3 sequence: CASRSVTSYEQYF. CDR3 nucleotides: TGCGCCAGCAGGTCGGTAACCTCCTACGAGCAGTACTTC.

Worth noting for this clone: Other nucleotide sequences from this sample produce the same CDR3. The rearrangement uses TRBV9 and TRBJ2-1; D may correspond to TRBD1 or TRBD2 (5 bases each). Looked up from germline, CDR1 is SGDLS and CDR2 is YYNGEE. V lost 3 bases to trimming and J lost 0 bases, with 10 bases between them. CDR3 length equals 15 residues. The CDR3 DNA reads TGTGCCAGCAGCGATGGGGGAAGCTCCTACAATGAGCAGTTCTTC. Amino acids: CASSDGGSSYNEQFF.

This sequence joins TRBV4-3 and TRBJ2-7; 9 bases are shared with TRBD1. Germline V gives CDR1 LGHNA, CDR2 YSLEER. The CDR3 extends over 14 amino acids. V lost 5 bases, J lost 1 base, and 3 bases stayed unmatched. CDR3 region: CASSDGTGSYEQYF. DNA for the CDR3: TGCGCCAGCAGCGACGGGACAGGGTCCTACGAGCAGTACTTC.

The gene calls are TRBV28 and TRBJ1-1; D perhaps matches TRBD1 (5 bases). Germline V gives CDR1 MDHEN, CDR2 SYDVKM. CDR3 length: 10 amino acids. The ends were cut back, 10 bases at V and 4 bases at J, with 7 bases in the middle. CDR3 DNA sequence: TGTGCCATCGGGGGCACTGAAGCTTTCTTT. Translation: CAIGGTEAFF.